One and the same sample provided the 16 T cell receptor beta chains below, sequenced in a study of cytomegalovirus exposure and HLA in healthy donors. In the PCR, 60 Vbeta and 13 Jbeta primers were used. Using immunoSEQ multiplex PCR, the repertoire was profiled, and TCRdb retains in-frame clones only, with some absent. The table records approximately 100,000 clones, approximately 76% of them present only once. Sequenced sample: PBMCs. The source of these receptors is a man aged 35 to 55 in good health and CMV-seronegative.

The chain has TRBV7-2 and TRBJ2-3, with D possibly matching TRBD1 (5 bases). Germline CDR1 SGHTA, CDR2 FQGNSA. With 6 bases removed from V and 3 bases from J, the gap between germline ends came to 13 bases. CDR3 length equals 14 residues. The CDR3 region is CASSYQGLTDTQYF. CDR3 sequence (DNA): TGTGCCAGCAGTTACCAGGGCTTAACAGATACGCAGTATTTT.

CDR3 sequence (DNA): TGTGCCAGCAGCGTAGCAGGGTGGAACACTGAAGCTTTCTTT. It specifies CASSVAGWNTEAFF. The chain is built from TRBV9 and TRBJ1-1; tentatively, D is TRBD1 (5 bases). V was pared by 0 bases and J by 1 base, with 7 bases between. The CDR3 sequence is 14 residues long. Germline V lookup: CDR1 SGDLS, CDR2 YYNGEE.

The chain couples TRBV7-9 to TRBJ1-6; 7 nucleotides align to TRBD1. The germline V gene encodes CDR1 SEHNR and CDR2 FQNEAQ (reference sequence). The CDR3 runs to 12 residues. V lost 8 bases, J lost 9 bases, and 4 bases stayed unmatched. CDR3 sequence reads: CASGTVGSPLHF. Written as DNA, the CDR3 is TGTGCCAGCGGGACAGTCGGTTCACCCCTCCACTTT. Variable domain in full (rest from reference TRBV7-9 and TRBJ1-6): DTGVSQNPRHKITKRGQNVTFRCDPISEHNRLYWYRQTLGQGPEFLTYFQNEAQLEKSRLLSDRFSAERPKGSFSTLEIQRTEQGDSAMYLCASGTVGSPLHFGNGTRLTVT.

The chain carries TRBV27 and TRBJ2-5; D remains unclear. Germline-derived CDR1 and CDR2 are MNHEY and SMNVEV (reference sequence). With 5 bases removed from V and 0 bases from J, the gap between germline ends came to 16 bases. The CDR3 spans 16 residues. The CDR3 bases are TGTGCCAGCAGTGATGGCGGCCCGGCGTACCAAGAGACCCAGTACTTC. Translation gives CASSDGGPAYQETQYF.

This chain joins TRBV5-1 and TRBJ2-4; 8 bases are a match to TRBD1. Germline assignment: CDR1 SGHRS and CDR2 YFSETQ. This CDR3 contains 16 residues. V trimming: 6 bases; J trimming: 1 base; junction bases outside the gene matches: 9. This CDR3 reads CASNWTGSGAKNIQYF. For the CDR3, the DNA is TGCGCCAGCAACTGGACAGGGTCTGGGGCCAAAAACATTCAGTACTTC.

The gene calls are TRBV9 and TRBJ2-2, with D perhaps matching TRBD2 (7 bases). V was shortened by 4 bases and J by 4 bases, with 20 bases between the two germline ends. The CDR3 extends over 17 amino acids. The germline CDR1 and CDR2 sequences are SGDLS and YYNGEE. The CDR3 DNA reads as TGTGCCAGCAGCCCGAGGGGCCCCGGGGGGCTCACCGGGGAGCTGTTTTTT. The encoded protein is CASSPRGPGGLTGELFF. Supplemented by reference TRBV9 and TRBJ2-2, the full variable domain reads DSGVTQTPKHLITATGQRVTLRCSPRSGDLSVYWYQQSLDQGLQFLIQYYNGEERAKGNILERFSAQQFPDLHSELNLSSLELGDSALYFCASSPRGPGGLTGELFFGEGSRLTVL.

This clone was detected once. V is TRBV7-8 and J is TRBJ2-7; the match to TRBD1 covers 10 bases. The CDR3 extends over 15 amino acids. V shed 1 base, J shed 3 bases, and the junction held 3 bases outside the gene matches. Germline V CDR1 and CDR2: SGHVS, FQNEAQ. The CDR3: CASSLVGQGVYEQYF. CDR3 sequence (DNA): TGTGCCAGCAGCTTAGTCGGACAGGGGGTCTACGAGCAGTACTTC.

This chain joins TRBV7-9 and TRBJ1-5; D gene ambiguous. The CDR3 runs to 12 residues. From germline, CDR1 is SEHNR and CDR2 FQNEAQ (reference sequence). The V and J ends lost 0 bases and 6 bases respectively, with 3 bases between them. The CDR3 loop is CASSLAAQPQHF. The CDR3 DNA is TGTGCCAGCAGCTTAGCAGCTCAGCCCCAGCATTTT. The full variable domain, rest sourced from reference TRBV7-9 and TRBJ1-5, is DTGVSQNPRHKITKRGQNVTFRCDPISEHNRLYWYRQTLGQGPEFLTYFQNEAQLEKSRLLSDRFSAERPKGSFSTLEIQRTEQGDSAMYLCASSLAAQPQHFGDGTRLSIL.

V and J are TRBV19 and TRBJ1-2, with a tentative D call TRBD1 (6 bases). The CDR3 runs to 16 residues. The V gene lost 0 bases and the J gene lost 2 bases, with 13 bases spanning the gap. Germline-derived CDR1 and CDR2 are LNHDA and SQIVND (reference sequence). The CDR3 bases are TGTGCCAGTAGTATAGATGCGGACAGACCAAACTATGGCTACACCTTC. Translating it yields CASSIDADRPNYGYTF. The complete variable domain, with remaining parts taken from reference TRBV19 and TRBJ1-2, reads DGGITQSPKYLFRKEGQNVTLSCEQNLNHDAMYWYRQDPGQGLRLIYYSQIVNDFQKGDIAEGYSVSREKKESFPLTVTSAQKNPTAFYLCASSIDADRPNYGYTFGSGTRLTVV.

The CDR3 is CASSQEWGDRVGQASSYEQYF. The CDR3 DNA reads TGCGCCAGCAGCCAAGAATGGGGGGACCGGGTCGGTCAGGCGAGCTCCTACGAGCAGTACTTC. The chain employs TRBV4-1 and TRBJ2-7; TRBD2 is a possible D gene (6 bases). Looked up from germline, CDR1 is MGHRA and CDR2 is YSYEKL. Trimming removed 0 bases at V and 0 bases at J, with 27 bases between. CDR3 length: 21 amino acids.

The V gene is TRBV9, the J gene TRBJ2-1, with TRBD1 matching over 9 bases. V shed 4 bases and J 5 bases; nucleotides not matched to a gene: 13. The length of the CDR3 is 17 residues. The germline V gene has CDR1 SGDLS and CDR2 YYNGEE. DNA for the CDR3: TGTGCCAGCAGCCCGAGGACAGGGGAGAACGCCGACAATGAGCAGTTCTTC. The encoded protein is CASSPRTGENADNEQFF.

The chain recombines TRBV29-1 with TRBJ1-1; TRBD1 aligns across 8 bases. This CDR3 spans 13 amino acids. Germline values: CDR1 SQVTM, CDR2 ANQGSEA. The V gene end was trimmed by 2 bases and the J gene end by 10 bases; junction bases not matched to a gene: 9. As DNA, the CDR3 is TGCAGCGTTGAAAGGGGGCAGGGGGCCGGAGCTTTCTTT. This sequence encodes CSVERGQGAGAFF. The full variable domain, with the rest looked up from reference TRBV29-1 and TRBJ1-1, is SAVISQKPSRDICQRGTSLTIQCQVDSQVTMMFWYRQQPGQSLTLIATANQGSEATYESGFVIDKFPISRPNLTFSTLTVSNMSPEDSSIYLCSVERGQGAGAFFGQGTRLTVV.

V is TRBV5-4 and J is TRBJ2-3, with no clear D. V lost 4 bases and J 2 bases, leaving 20 bases between the germline ends. From germline, CDR1 is SGHNT and CDR2 YYREEE (reference sequence). This CDR3 contains 17 residues. This CDR3 reads CASSLLLDTANTDTQYF. The CDR3 DNA is TGTGCCAGCAGCCTACTCCTCGACACGGCTAACACAGATACGCAGTATTTT. Based on the CDR3 plus reference TRBV5-4 and TRBJ2-3, the full variable domain is ETGVTQSPTHLIKTRGQQVTLRCSSQSGHNTVSWYQQALGQGPQFIFQYYREEENGRGNFPPRFSGLQFPNYSSELNVNALELDDSALYLCASSLLLDTANTDTQYFGPGTRLTVL.

This clone has more than one count but fewer than ten. The V call is TRBV19, the J call TRBJ1-1; D call uncertain. The CDR3 spans 13 residues. The germline CDR1 and CDR2 sequences are LNHDA and SQIVND (reference sequence). Trimming stripped 4 bases from V and 7 bases from J, with 13 bases between. The CDR3: CASSRERGIEAFF. CDR3 DNA sequence: TGTGCCAGTAGTAGGGAGCGCGGGATTGAAGCTTTCTTT.

In regard to this clone: The same CDR3 also results from other DNA sequences found in this sample. The chain is built from TRBV2 and TRBJ2-7; a possible D gene is TRBD2 (5 bases). Per germline, CDR1 SNHLY and CDR2 FYNNEI. CDR3 length: 12 residues. V was shortened by 6 bases and J by 0 bases, with 6 bases between the two germline ends. The CDR3 DNA follows: TGTGCCAGCAGGGGAGACTCCTACGAGCAGTACTTC. Residues: CASRGDSYEQYF.

This clone showed up just a few times. The chain links TRBV5-4 to TRBJ2-7; 11 positions match TRBD1. Germline assignment: CDR1 SGHNT and CDR2 YYREEE (reference sequence). V shed 6 bases, J shed 3 bases, and the junction held 2 bases outside the gene matches. The CDR3 extends over 13 amino acids. Here the CDR3 reads CASTGTGGYEQYF. The DNA for the CDR3 is TGTGCCAGCACCGGGACAGGGGGCTACGAGCAGTACTTC.